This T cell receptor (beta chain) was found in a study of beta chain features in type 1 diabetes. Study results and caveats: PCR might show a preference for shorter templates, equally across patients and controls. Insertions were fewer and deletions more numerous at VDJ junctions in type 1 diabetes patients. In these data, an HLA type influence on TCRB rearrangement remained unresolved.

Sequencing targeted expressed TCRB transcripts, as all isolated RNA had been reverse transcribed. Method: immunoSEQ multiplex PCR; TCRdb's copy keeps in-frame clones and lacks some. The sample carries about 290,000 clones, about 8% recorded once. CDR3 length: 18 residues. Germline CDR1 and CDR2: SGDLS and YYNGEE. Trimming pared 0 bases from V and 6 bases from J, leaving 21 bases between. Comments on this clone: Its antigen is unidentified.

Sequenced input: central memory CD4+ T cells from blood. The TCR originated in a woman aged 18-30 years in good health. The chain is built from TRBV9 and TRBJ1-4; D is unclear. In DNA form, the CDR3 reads TGTGCCAGCAGCGTAGACGGGGAGTGGGAAGAAGAGCATGAAAAACTGTTTTTT. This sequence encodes CASSVDGEWEEEHEKLFF.